Following are 16 T cell receptor beta chains from one sample sequenced in a study of cytomegalovirus exposure and HLA in healthy donors. The primer mix had 60 Vbeta and 13 Jbeta primers. The protocol was immunoSEQ multiplex PCR, while the TCRdb copy is restricted to in-frame clones and leaves out a portion. In the table there are about 180,000 clones, about 69% of which are singletons. Material: PBMCs. The source is a human donor in good health.

A note on this clone: Additional DNA sequences in this sample encode the identical CDR3. The CDR3 protein is CASRQGSLYEQYF. The CDR3 region has the DNA TGTGCCAGCAGACAGGGCTCCCTTTACGAGCAGTACTTC. This chain uses TRBV2 with TRBJ2-7, with a weak D call TRBD1 (6 bases). Germline V CDR1 and CDR2: SNHLY, FYNNEI. V gave up 6 bases and J gave up 4 bases, with 13 bases separating them. The CDR3 covers 13 residues.

The chain employs TRBV4-3 and TRBJ1-2; D might be TRBD1 (5 bases). Germline-derived CDR1 and CDR2 are LGHNA and YSLEER. The CDR3 loop spans 14 amino acids. Trimming took 0 bases from V and 8 from J, leaving 13 bases between them. CDR3 sequence (DNA): TGCGCCAGCAGCCAAGATGACCTGGAGGGGGGCTACACCTTC. Translated: CASSQDDLEGGYTF.

This clone was seen a handful of times. The rearrangement uses TRBV4-1 and TRBJ2-3; no clear D gene. Trimming pared 4 bases from V and 3 bases from J, leaving 11 bases between. Germline V gene data show CDR1 as MGHRA and CDR2 as YSYEKL. This CDR3 has 14 residues. The CDR3 DNA is TGCGCCAGCAGCCCCCTTGGAGCGACAGATACGCAGTATTTT. It yields the protein CASSPLGATDTQYF.

The chain couples TRBV4-3 to TRBJ1-1, with D possibly TRBD1 on 5 matching bases. Trimming shortened V by 0 bases and J by 6 bases, and 14 bases separated the two germline ends. The CDR3 has 15 residues. Germline V gene sequence: CDR1 LGHNA, CDR2 YSLEER. Written as DNA, the CDR3 is TGCGCCAGCAGCCAAGATATTCAGGGTGTCGCTGAAGCTTTCTTT. It yields the protein CASSQDIQGVAEAFF.

In its sample, this clone was seen a few times. This chain connects TRBV11-2 to TRBJ2-5, with 8 bases fitting TRBD2. The trim removed 5 bases at V and 9 bases at J, leaving 14 bases unmatched. There are 15 residues in the CDR3. The germline CDR1 and CDR2 sequences are SGHAT and FQNNGV. The CDR3 DNA sequence: TGTGCCAGCAGCCGCGCCCCTAGCGGGCCTGGGGCCCAGTACTTC. Translated: CASSRAPSGPGAQYF.

The J gene is TRBJ2-1, the V gene TRBV5-1; 11 nucleotides match TRBD2. The length of the CDR3 is 14 residues. The germline CDR1 and CDR2 sequences are SGHRS and YFSETQ. Losses at the gene ends were 6 bases for V and 6 bases for J; bases not matched to a gene: 5. Here the CDR3 reads CASNSGTSGNEQFF. In DNA form, the CDR3 reads TGCGCCAGCAACTCCGGGACTAGCGGCAATGAGCAGTTCTTC.

This clone was detected only a few times. This sequence joins TRBV2 and TRBJ2-2; 9 bases align to TRBD2. The CDR3 contains 15 residues. V shed 2 bases and J 5 bases; nucleotides not matched to a gene: 3. Germline CDR1 reads SNHLY; CDR2 reads FYNNEI. The CDR3 DNA reads TGTGCCAGCAGTGAATGGCGGGGGGGGACCGGGGAGCTGTTTTTT. Translating gives CASSEWRGGTGELFF. The variable domain in full, completed from reference TRBV2 and TRBJ2-2, reads EPEVTQTPSHQVTQMGQEVILRCVPISNHLYFYWYRQILGQKVEFLVSFYNNEISEKSEIFDDQFSVERPDGSNFTLKIRSTKLEDSAMYFCASSEWRGGTGELFFGEGSRLTVL.

This clone was observed a single time. The junction departs from the called germline gene at one end, perhaps through a read error. The chain combines TRBV5-1 with TRBJ1-1; D is perhaps TRBD1 (5 bases). From germline, CDR1 is SGHRS and CDR2 YFSETQ. There are 18 residues in the CDR3. The DNA of the CDR3 is TGCGCCAGCAGCTTGGCGACTCTGGGGGGGGGAGGAAACACTGAAGCATTCTTT. Translating it yields CASSLATLGGGGNTEAFF.

This rearrangement joins TRBV6-6 to TRBJ2-3, with D tentatively TRBD2 (5 bases). Germline V gene data show CDR1 as MNHNY and CDR2 as SVGAGI (reference sequence). The CDR3 length is 12 residues. V gave up 6 bases and J gave up 5 bases, with 9 bases separating them. The CDR3 DNA sequence: TGTGCCAGCAGACCTGGGAGAGATACGCAGTATTTT. Amino acid sequence: CASRPGRDTQYF.

This clone has only a few counts. The chain couples TRBV4-1 to TRBJ2-7; weak D call: TRBD1 (6 bases). The CDR3 consists of 16 residues. V lost 5 bases and J lost 6, with 23 bases in between. Germline loops: CDR1 MGHRA, CDR2 YSYEKL. CDR3 DNA: TGCGCCAGCAGCTCCCGAGTCCCACGACAGGCTGGCGAGCAGTACTTC. The encoded protein is CASSSRVPRQAGEQYF.

The chain joins TRBV5-1 to TRBJ2-5, with 9 positions matching TRBD2. With V trimmed by 2 bases and J by 1 base, 3 bases remained unmatched. Germline V lookup: CDR1 SGHRS, CDR2 YFSETQ. The CDR3 is 15 residues long. CDR3 in amino acids: CASSFNSGGQETQYF. DNA of the CDR3: TGCGCCAGCAGCTTTAATAGCGGGGGCCAAGAGACCCAGTACTTC. The variable domain in full, completed from reference TRBV5-1 and TRBJ2-5, reads KAGVTQTPRYLIKTRGQQVTLSCSPISGHRSVSWYQQTPGQGLQFLFEYFSETQRNKGNFPGRFSGRQFSNSRSEMNVSTLELGDSALYLCASSFNSGGQETQYFGPGTRLLVL.

The chain is built from TRBV7-2 and TRBJ1-3; no clear D gene. V lost 5 bases and J lost 4, with 6 bases in between. Germline loops: CDR1 SGHTA, CDR2 FQGNSA. The CDR3 length is 12 residues. CDR3 region: CASSPPGNTIYF. The CDR3 coding sequence is TGTGCCAGCAGCCCCCCGGGAAACACCATATATTTT.

The V gene is TRBV5-4, the J gene TRBJ1-1; no firm D call. Germline lookup yields CDR1 SGHNT and CDR2 YYREEE (reference sequence). The V end lost 2 bases, the J end lost 0 bases, and 8 bases lay between the germline ends. This CDR3 is built from 14 residues. This CDR3 reads CASSFPGLNTEAFF. The DNA of the CDR3 is TGTGCCAGCAGCTTCCCGGGATTGAACACTGAAGCTTTCTTT.

This chain uses TRBV4-3 with TRBJ2-1, with a weak D call TRBD2 (6 bases). The CDR3 has 17 residues. V was trimmed by 6 bases and J by 1 base, leaving 19 bases between them. Germline lookup yields CDR1 LGHNA and CDR2 YSLEER. The CDR3 coding sequence is TGCGCCAGCAGGCCGCCCCCCTGCGGGGATTCCTACAATGAGCAGTTCTTC. Its translation is CASRPPPCGDSYNEQFF.

This chain connects TRBV5-1 to TRBJ1-4; the D is unclear. The CDR3 length is 16 residues. CDR1 and CDR2 from the germline V gene are SGHRS and YFSETQ. V was clipped by 5 bases and J by 6 bases, with 20 bases between them. In DNA form, the CDR3 reads TGCGCCAGCAGTCTGTGGCCCGAGGACTCTGATGAAAAACTGTTTTTT. Amino acid sequence: CASSLWPEDSDEKLFF.

The rearrangement links TRBV9 to TRBJ1-1; 7 nucleotides match TRBD1. CDR1 and CDR2 (germline): SGDLS, YYNGEE. The CDR3 spans 15 residues. V shed 1 base and J 0 bases; nucleotides not matched to a gene: 3. The DNA of the CDR3 is TGTGCCAGCAGCGTACTCGACAGGGTGAACACTGAAGCTTTCTTT. Protein sequence: CASSVLDRVNTEAFF.